What follows is one TCR beta chain and its context. It has no known antigen specificity. Qualities for individual bases were not recorded, and no much larger clone is one base off. The library came from the immunoSEQ multiplex PCR assay. A mixture of 60 forward primers for TCR Vbeta segments and 13 reverse primers for TCR Jbeta segments was used in the multiplex PCR. A multiplex PCR assay on genomic DNA amplified the CDR3 region of rearranged TCR beta genes. On the Illumina HiSeq System, the amplified TCR beta libraries were sequenced as 87-base-pair reads. From the authors' description of their analysis: A later analysis tallied around 87 million unique TCR beta chains across the 666 repertoires, and approximately 12 million of those chains were shared by two or more donors. Raw reads were error-corrected and collapsed into unique sequences with a nearest-neighbor algorithm that merged closely related sequences to remove PCR and sequencing errors. Alignment of CDR3 sequences to IMGT reference sequences was used to assign V, D and J gene segments. Each retained sequence needed at least a six-nucleotide match to both a V gene segment and a J gene segment. A rearrangement was called productive if the CDR3 had no stop codons and remained in frame with V and J, and every other rearrangement was called non-productive. CDR3 was defined by IMGT convention, running from the second conserved V-encoded cysteine to the conserved J-encoded phenylalanine. The earlier analysis of approximately 590 of the donors excluded any sequence lacking an unambiguous match to a single V gene segment. In an earlier analysis of 587 of the donors, V segments were called functional above 56.7% productive rearrangements and were called segregating when the between-donor standard deviation exceeded 5%. A statistical classification framework was developed to diagnose cytomegalovirus status using the catalog of TCR beta chain sequences. In a later analysis, V and J genes were assigned by comparing TCR nucleotide sequences against IMGT/GENE-DB human TR gene sequences. A later analysis assigned CDR3 sequences and most-parsimonious VDJ recombination scenarios with the TCRdist pipeline. A later analysis defined each TCR beta chain by its CDR3 amino acid sequence plus V-gene family, and excluded reads lacking a unique V-gene family. A later analysis removed 450 to 600 highly shared, low-generation-probability nucleotide sequences to deal with suspected cross-contamination and a sequencing artifact. A later analysis calculated a clonal expansion index for each public chain from normalized within-repertoire ranks of inferred template counts. In a later analysis, generation probabilities were computed with a VDJ recombination model fitted to out-of-frame rearrangements, and the resulting probabilities were checked against IGoR. A later analysis scored TCR-TCR, TCR-HLA and TCR-CMV co-occurrence with hypergeometric tests, applying a repertoire-size bias correction to TCR pairs. In a later analysis, false discovery rates were estimated by permuting HLA or CMV assignments 20 times. A later analysis grouped co-occurring TCRs with DBSCAN, adding TCRdist sequence similarity when clustering within HLA-allele-positive subsets. Repertoires with fewer than 30,000 or more than 120,000 public chains were left out of co-occurrence clustering, as were roughly five repertoires with anomalous nucleotide sharing. The table comes from immuneACCESS by way of TCRdb, which keeps in-frame sequences with V and J called. Part of the clones is missing from these tables; in studies checked, under half for an unresolved V gene and the rest for unknown reasons. That table is the source of V, J and clone size, and D and trimming were worked out from the DNA. For this sample there are over 80,000 clones; approximately 75% appear just once. Roughly 3% of the sample is held by the ten biggest clonotypes.

The cohort consisted of hundreds of healthy bone marrow donors. All cohort members were sampled while nominally healthy, although unrecorded immune exposures were likely present. The donor tested CMV seropositive and was one of the 289 seropositive cohort members. A peripheral blood sample was collected from each donor, and TCR beta sequencing was performed on peripheral blood mononuclear cells. Genomic DNA was extracted from the blood cell samples with the Qiagen DNeasy Blood Extraction Kit. The data are from a study of cytomegalovirus exposure and HLA in healthy donors (dated by TCRdb to about 2017). Study-level background: An earlier analysis of approximately 640 of the donors reported about 250 Gb of sequence data and 117 million unique TCR beta sequences from about 200 million T cells. An early release covering just under 650 HLA-typed donors comprised about 300 gigabases of sequencing data and 85 million or so unique TCR sequences. Of the 300 to 450 genotyped donors, 70% to 90% were placed in the genetic ancestry cluster associated with self-reported Caucasian donors. The study aimed to test whether cataloging public T cell receptors could reveal signatures of past pathogen exposure. Using immunosequencing, the study profiled T cell repertoires from 500 to 800 subjects and related those repertoires to cytomegalovirus serostatus. Along with the 666-subject first cohort, a separate validation cohort of about 110 different subjects was used. To predict cytomegalovirus infection status, the study brought together high-throughput TCR immunosequencing, statistical association of individual TCRs with disease status, and machine learning. A later analysis re-examined previously published TCR beta repertoires from about 700 donors and added high-resolution HLA genotyping to investigate patterns of TCR occurrence. Rather than drawing on any new phenotypic data, the later analysis identified candidate immune exposures from TCR beta sequences and the way those sequences occurred across donors. An earlier analysis of 587 of the donors used high-throughput TCR beta sequencing to judge whether each TCR beta V gene segment behaved as functional or pseudogenic. Donor age, sex, ethnicity and CMV serostatus were collected together with the repertoire data. A later genetic analysis used genome-wide SNP genotypes for about 60% of the roughly 700 donors, treating that subset as a discovery cohort. All discovery cohort repertoires had been generated on a single sequencing platform. Class I and class II HLA loci were covered by the typing at four-digit resolution. Typing coverage differed by locus: A, B, C, DRB1 and DQB1 were typed in roughly 629-630 donors, DQA1 in roughly 500, DPA1 in some 610, and DPB1 in 472. Several DR-DQ haplotypes were treated as single units for association and clustering because of strong linkage in the cohort. On average, about 200,000 unique TCR beta nucleotide sequences were sequenced per donor among about 400 genotyped donors of the cohort, with 15% to 20% of those sequences being non-productive. General conclusions and limits of the study: In a later analysis, HLA-associated TCR beta chains were found to be more clonally expanded and to have lower generation probabilities than equally common non-associated chains. A later analysis found that TCR association rates varied across HLA loci, with DRB1 alleles showing the most associated TCRs and HLA-C alleles the fewest. A few of the identified cytomegalovirus-associated TCR beta chains were confirmed in vitro to be specific for cytomegalovirus antigens. A cluster of highly shared sequence variants was judged likely to be a technical artifact of the sequencing pipeline. Specific HLA alleles were associated with over 15,000 TCR beta sequences at a false discovery rate of 0.05 in a later analysis. The authors suggested that the approach could potentially be extended to other disease states and immunological phenotypes. Linkage disequilibrium might explain the correlated functional status among segregating V segments, but an unknown experimental factor could not be excluded. Sequencing depth was assumed to be roughly uniform across donors in the presence/absence analyses, though that assumption may not hold. A later analysis reported that several top co-occurrence clusters appeared linked to parvovirus B19, influenza, CMV and Epstein-Barr virus. A further reported finding was that TCR beta sequences accurately predicted the HLA-A and HLA-B alleles for most subjects in the first cohort. Most TCR sequences were seen in very few donors, while some public TCRs were found in many individuals. CMV serostatus was the only immune exposure information available for the cohort. According to a later genetic analysis, donors in an Asian-associated ancestry cluster had fewer N-insertions in productive TCRs than the roughly 660-donor mean. In both the original and validation cohorts, the classifier was reported to diagnose cytomegalovirus status with high specificity and sensitivity. A total of about 150 TCR beta chains were listed by the study as associated with cytomegalovirus. When HLA alleles, especially DR and DQ, strongly co-occurred, TCR associations were difficult to assign to individual alleles. An earlier analysis of approximately 540 of the donors showed that most TCR beta V segments appeared in productive rearrangements either about 87% or about 30% of the time, which broadly matched IMGT annotations. V-gene and J-gene trimming of TCR beta chains was associated with a missense DCLRE1C variant in a later genetic analysis, and the association was replicated in an independent cohort. Because counts were too low, 15 to 20 rarely observed V segments, including chromosome 9 orphons, were left out of the earlier analysis of over 550 of the donors. The cohort was sequenced for TCR beta chains only, and without alpha or paired-chain data the features that could be detected were limited. In a later analysis, most CMV-associated TCR beta chains were found to appear HLA-restricted, with HLA associations seemingly driven largely by CMV exposure. Because some donors lacked HLA typing at each locus, the association tests relied only on the typed subset.

The specimen was PBMCs. The receptor was derived from a female donor in good health and CMV-seropositive.

At the DNA level, the sequence is TGTGCCAGCAGTTACCCAGCGGGTGTGGATACGCAGTATTTT. Its protein reads: CASSYPAGVDTQYF. Recombination linked TRBV6-6 to TRBJ2-3; the D gene is possibly TRBD2, with 6 bases matching. The CDR3 goes from the cysteine to the phenylalanine over 14 residues. The DNA shown is the 42-base CDR3, in frame from base 1. The germline V gene (reference sequence) yields MNHNY for CDR1 and SVGAGI for CDR2. Between the V and J ends, shortened by 2 bases and 6 bases respectively, the junction contains 12 bases.